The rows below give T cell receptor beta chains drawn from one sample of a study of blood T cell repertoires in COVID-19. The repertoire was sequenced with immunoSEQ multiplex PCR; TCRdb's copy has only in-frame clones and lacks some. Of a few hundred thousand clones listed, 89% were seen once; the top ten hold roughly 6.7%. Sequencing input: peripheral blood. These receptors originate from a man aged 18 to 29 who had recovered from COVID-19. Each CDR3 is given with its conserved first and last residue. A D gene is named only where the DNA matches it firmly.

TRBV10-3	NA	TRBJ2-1	CAISLYNEQFF
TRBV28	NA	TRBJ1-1	CASSSAQGDAEAFF
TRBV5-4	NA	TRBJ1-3	CASSPSGGANTIYF
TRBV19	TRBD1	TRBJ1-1	CASNTGDTEAFF
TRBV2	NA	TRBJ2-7	CASTRDHYEQYF
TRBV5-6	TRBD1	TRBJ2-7	CASSPGQGAGEQYF
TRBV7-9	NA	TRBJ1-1	CASQGDPDTEAFF
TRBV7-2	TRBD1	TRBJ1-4	CASSLGTGGRWSEKLFF
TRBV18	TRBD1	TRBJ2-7	CASSADRAAYEQYF
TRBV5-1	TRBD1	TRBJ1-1	CASSSGQGATEAFF
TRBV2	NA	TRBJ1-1	CASSLRVGADTEAFF
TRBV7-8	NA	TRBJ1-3	CASSSETVSGNTIYF
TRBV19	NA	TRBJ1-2	CACSTSYGYTF
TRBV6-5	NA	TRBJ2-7	CASSYSYRDTSYEQYF
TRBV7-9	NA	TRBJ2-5	CASRRGETQYF
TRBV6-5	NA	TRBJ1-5	CACCRGGGDQPQHF
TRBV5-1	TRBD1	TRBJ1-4	CASSTRQGATNEKLFF
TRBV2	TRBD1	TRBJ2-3	CADRQGGPDTQYF
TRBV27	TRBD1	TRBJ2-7	CASSYLGQGAGEQYF
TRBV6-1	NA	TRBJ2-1	CASSEGGRNEQFF
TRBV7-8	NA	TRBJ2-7	CASSLEWVGSTEQYF
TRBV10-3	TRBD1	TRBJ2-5	CAISESGQGKETQYF
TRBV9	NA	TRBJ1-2	CASSLWEGLRSGGYTF
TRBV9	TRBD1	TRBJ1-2	CASSPRGGQETYGYTF
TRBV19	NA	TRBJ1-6	CASSTTPGQTYNSPLHF
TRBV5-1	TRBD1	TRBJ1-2	CASSLGDRAIYGYTF
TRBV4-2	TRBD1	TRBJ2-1	CASRSGTGGLYNEQFF
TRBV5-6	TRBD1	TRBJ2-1	CASSLGTGSYNEQFF
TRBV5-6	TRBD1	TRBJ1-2	CASSLGQGVNYGYTF
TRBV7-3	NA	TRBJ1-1	CASSQGHSNTEAFF
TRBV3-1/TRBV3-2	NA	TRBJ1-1	CASSQGRVGTEAFF
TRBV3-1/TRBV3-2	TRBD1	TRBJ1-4	CASSLGGTGNEKLFF
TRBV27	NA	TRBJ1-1	CASSLPGEEAFF
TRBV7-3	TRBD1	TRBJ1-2	CASSLRAAHRGEGYGYTF
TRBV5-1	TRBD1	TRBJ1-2	CASSPRTGGGYGYTF
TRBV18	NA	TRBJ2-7	CASSDFIVSYEQYF
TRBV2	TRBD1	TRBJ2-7	CASTRDRGPYEQYF
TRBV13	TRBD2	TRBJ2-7	CASSQSALFRGGNSYEQYF
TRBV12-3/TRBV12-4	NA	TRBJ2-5	CASSLEGETQYF
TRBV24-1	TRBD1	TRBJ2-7	CATSDGQAEEQYF
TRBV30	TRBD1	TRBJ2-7	CAWSAGTGFGEQYF